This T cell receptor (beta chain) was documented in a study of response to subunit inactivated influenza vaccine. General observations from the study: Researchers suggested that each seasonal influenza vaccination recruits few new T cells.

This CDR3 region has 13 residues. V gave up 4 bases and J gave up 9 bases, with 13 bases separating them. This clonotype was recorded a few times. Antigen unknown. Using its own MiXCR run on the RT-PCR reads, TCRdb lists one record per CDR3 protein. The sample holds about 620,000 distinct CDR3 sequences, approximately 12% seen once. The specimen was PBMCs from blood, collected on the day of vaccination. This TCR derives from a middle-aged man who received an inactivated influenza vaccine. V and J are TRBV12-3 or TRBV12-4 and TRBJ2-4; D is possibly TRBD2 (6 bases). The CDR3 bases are TGTGCCAGCAGTTGGTTGCGGGAAGGCATTCAGTACTTC. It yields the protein CASSWLREGIQYF.